The clone carrying this T cell receptor (beta chain) was seen only once. The data were obtained in a study of blood T cell repertoires in COVID-19. About the study: The United States, Italy and Spain provided the acute and convalescent COVID-19 samples. Nucleic acid was either cDNA or gDNA, and it came from T cells, B-cell-depleted T cells, or PBMCs.

In the authors' methods: Scientists estimated how many nucleated cells there were by amplifying reference gene primers. Sequenced by immunoSEQ multiplex PCR; TCRdb stores in-frame clones only, minus some. V, J and clone size were drawn from that table, and D and trimming were deduced from the DNA. The table lists 200,000 to 300,000 clones, 88% of them singletons. The V gene end was trimmed by 4 bases and the J gene end by 5 bases; junction bases not matched to a gene: 5. Germline-derived CDR1 and CDR2 are LNHDA and SQIVND (reference sequence). CDR3 length: 15 amino acids. The specimen sequenced was peripheral blood. This rearrangement joins TRBV19 to TRBJ1-5; TRBD1 matches at 10 bases. This receptor was obtained from a human donor in a cohort sampled during active COVID-19. The chain's CDR3 is CASSTWDRGYQPQHF. In DNA, the CDR3 is TGTGCCAGTAGTACCTGGGACAGGGGCTATCAGCCCCAGCATTTT.